This TCR beta chain was found in a study of cytomegalovirus exposure and HLA in healthy donors. Study conclusions and caveats: A list of approximately 150 TCR beta chains associated with cytomegalovirus was given. The records held CMV serostatus as the only immune exposure information. By a later analysis, the bulk of CMV-associated TCR beta chains appeared HLA-restricted.

It was with 60 Vbeta and 13 Jbeta primers that the PCR ran. Here immunoSEQ multiplex PCR was the method, and the copy in TCRdb shows in-frame clones only, minus some. The data show roughly 87,000 clones, about 76% seen once. On this clone itself: Its cognate antigen is unknown.

The CDR3 length is 15 residues. CDR1 LNHNV and CDR2 YYDKDF come from the germline V gene (reference sequence). The V end was cut by 1 base, the J end by 0 bases, with 10 bases between. Sequenced material: PBMCs. The chain carries TRBV15 and TRBJ2-7; D is unresolved. This TCR was recovered from a woman aged 40-49 years in good health and CMV-seropositive. CDR3 region: CATSRGTESSYEQYF. For the CDR3, the DNA is TGTGCCACCAGCAGAGGTACAGAGAGCTCCTACGAGCAGTACTTC.